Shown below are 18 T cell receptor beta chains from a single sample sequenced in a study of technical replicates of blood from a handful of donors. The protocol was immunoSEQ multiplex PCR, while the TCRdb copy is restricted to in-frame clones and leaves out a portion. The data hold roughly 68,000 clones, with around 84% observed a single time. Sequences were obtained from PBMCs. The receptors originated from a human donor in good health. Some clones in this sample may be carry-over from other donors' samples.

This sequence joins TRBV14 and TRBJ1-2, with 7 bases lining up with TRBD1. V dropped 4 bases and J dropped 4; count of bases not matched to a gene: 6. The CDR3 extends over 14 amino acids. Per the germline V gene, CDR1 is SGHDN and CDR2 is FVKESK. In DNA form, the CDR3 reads TGTGCCAGCAGCCGGGACAGTTTCTTCTATGGCTACACCTTC. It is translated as CASSRDSFFYGYTF.

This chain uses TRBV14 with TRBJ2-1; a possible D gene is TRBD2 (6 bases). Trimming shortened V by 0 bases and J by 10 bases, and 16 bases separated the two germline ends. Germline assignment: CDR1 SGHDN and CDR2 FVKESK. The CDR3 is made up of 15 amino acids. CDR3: CASSQEKNAGPEQFF. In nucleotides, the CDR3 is TGTGCCAGCAGCCAAGAAAAGAATGCGGGGCCCGAGCAGTTCTTC.

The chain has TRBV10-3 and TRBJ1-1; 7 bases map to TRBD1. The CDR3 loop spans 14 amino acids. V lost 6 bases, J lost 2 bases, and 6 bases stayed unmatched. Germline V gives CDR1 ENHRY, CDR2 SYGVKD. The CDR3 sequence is CAISQRQGNTEAFF. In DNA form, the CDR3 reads TGTGCCATCAGCCAAAGACAGGGAAACACTGAAGCTTTCTTT.

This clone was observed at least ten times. The CDR3 bases are TGCGCCAGCAGCCCGGACAGGGCTGGGGGATACGAGCAGTACTTC. It encodes CASSPDRAGGYEQYF. The chain has TRBV4-3 and TRBJ2-7; 8 bases agree with TRBD1. Looked up from germline, CDR1 is LGHNA and CDR2 is YSLEER. After removal of 4 bases from V and 4 bases from J, the junction contained 9 bases not matched to a gene. The length of the CDR3 is 15 residues.

CDR3: CASGQWSYTF. The CDR3 nucleotides read TGTGCCAGCGGACAATGGAGCTACACCTTC. The V call is TRBV7-2, the J call TRBJ1-2; the D gene is possibly TRBD1 (5 bases). The CDR3 runs 10 residues. V was shortened by 8 bases and J by 9 bases, with 10 bases between the two germline ends. Germline assignment: CDR1 SGHTA and CDR2 FQGNSA.

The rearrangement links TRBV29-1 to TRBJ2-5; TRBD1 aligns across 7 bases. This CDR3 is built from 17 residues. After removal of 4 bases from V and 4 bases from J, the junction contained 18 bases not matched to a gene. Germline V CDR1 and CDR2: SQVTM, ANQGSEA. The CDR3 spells CSVGGGLQGTSRETQYF. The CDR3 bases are TGCAGCGTTGGAGGGGGCTTACAGGGGACATCGCGAGAGACCCAGTACTTC.

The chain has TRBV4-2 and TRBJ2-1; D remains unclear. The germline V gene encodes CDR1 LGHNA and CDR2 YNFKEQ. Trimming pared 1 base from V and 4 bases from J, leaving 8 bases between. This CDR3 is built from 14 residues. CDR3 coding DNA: TGTGCCAGCAGCCAAGTTGGCATGTACAATGAGCAGTTCTTC. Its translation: CASSQVGMYNEQFF.

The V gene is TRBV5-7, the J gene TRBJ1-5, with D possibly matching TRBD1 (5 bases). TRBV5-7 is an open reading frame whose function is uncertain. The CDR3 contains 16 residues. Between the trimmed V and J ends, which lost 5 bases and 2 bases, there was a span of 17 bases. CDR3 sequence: CASSSTGGARNQPQHF. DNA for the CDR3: TGTGCCAGCAGTTCTACAGGAGGGGCCCGCAATCAGCCCCAGCATTTT.

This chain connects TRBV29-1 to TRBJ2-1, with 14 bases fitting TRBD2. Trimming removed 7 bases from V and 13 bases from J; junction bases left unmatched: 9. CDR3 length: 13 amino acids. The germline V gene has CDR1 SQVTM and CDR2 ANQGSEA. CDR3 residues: CSAPGLAGVIQFF. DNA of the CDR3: TGCAGCGCTCCGGGACTAGCGGGAGTGATACAGTTCTTC.

The CDR3 sequence: CAWSGGLAETQYF. The CDR3 DNA sequence: TGTGCCTGGAGCGGCGGACTAGCGGAGACCCAGTACTTC. The chain carries TRBV30 and TRBJ2-5; 9 bases are shared with TRBD2. V lost 3 bases to trimming and J lost 5 bases; unmatched junction nucleotides: 4. The CDR3 loop spans 13 amino acids. The V gene's germline CDR1 is GTSNPN and CDR2 SVGIG (reference sequence).

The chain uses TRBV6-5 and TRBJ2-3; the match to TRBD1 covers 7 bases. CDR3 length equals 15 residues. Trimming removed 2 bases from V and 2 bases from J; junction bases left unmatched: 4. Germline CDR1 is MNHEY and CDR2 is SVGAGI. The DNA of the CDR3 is TGTGCCAGCAGTTACCGGGGACAGACCACAGATACGCAGTATTTT. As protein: CASSYRGQTTDTQYF.

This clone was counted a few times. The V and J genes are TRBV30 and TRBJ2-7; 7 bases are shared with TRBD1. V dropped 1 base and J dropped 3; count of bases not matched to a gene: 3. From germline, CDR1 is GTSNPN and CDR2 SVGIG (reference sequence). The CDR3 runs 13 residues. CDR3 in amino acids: CAWSGDSVYEQYF. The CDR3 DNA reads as TGTGCCTGGAGTGGGGACAGTGTCTACGAGCAGTACTTC.

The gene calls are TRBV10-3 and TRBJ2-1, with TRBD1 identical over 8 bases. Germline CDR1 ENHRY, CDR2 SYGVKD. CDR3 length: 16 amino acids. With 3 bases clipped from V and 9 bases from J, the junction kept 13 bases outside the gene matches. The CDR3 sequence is CAISDLETGVISEQFF. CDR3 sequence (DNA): TGTGCCATCAGTGACCTAGAGACAGGGGTAATTAGTGAGCAGTTCTTC.

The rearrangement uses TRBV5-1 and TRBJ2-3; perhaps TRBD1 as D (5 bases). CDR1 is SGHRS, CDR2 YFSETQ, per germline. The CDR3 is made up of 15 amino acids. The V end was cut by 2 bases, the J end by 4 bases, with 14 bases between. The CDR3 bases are TGCGCCAGCAGCTTTCAAGGGGCAGCCCCAGATACGCAGTATTTT. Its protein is CASSFQGAAPDTQYF.

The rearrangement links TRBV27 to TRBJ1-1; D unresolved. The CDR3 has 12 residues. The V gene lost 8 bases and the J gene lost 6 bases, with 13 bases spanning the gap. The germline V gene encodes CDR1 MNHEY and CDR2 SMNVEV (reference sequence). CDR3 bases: TGTGCCAGCTCAAAACCGAGAGCTGAAGCTTTCTTT. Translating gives CASSKPRAEAFF.

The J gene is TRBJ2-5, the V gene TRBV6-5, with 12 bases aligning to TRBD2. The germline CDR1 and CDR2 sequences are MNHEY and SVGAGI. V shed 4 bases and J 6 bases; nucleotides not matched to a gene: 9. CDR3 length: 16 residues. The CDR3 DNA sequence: TGTGCCAGCAGTTTCTCTAGCGGGGGGGCCAAAAAGACCCAGTACTTC. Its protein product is CASSFSSGGAKKTQYF.

CDR3 nucleotides: TGTGCCAGCTCACACTTACCGGGACAGGGATTTGGCTACACCTTC. Translated: CASSHLPGQGFGYTF. The chain carries TRBV18 and TRBJ1-2, with 9 bases lining up with TRBD1. The CDR3 length is 15 residues. Germline V CDR1 and CDR2: KGHSH, LQKENI. Trimming cost V 4 bases and J 7 bases; bases outside gene matches: 10.

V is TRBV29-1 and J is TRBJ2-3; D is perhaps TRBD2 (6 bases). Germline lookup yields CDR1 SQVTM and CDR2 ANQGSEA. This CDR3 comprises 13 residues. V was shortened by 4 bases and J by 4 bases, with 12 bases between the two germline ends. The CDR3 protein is CSVVGGASDTQYF. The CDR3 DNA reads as TGCAGCGTTGTTGGCGGGGCCTCAGATACGCAGTATTTT.